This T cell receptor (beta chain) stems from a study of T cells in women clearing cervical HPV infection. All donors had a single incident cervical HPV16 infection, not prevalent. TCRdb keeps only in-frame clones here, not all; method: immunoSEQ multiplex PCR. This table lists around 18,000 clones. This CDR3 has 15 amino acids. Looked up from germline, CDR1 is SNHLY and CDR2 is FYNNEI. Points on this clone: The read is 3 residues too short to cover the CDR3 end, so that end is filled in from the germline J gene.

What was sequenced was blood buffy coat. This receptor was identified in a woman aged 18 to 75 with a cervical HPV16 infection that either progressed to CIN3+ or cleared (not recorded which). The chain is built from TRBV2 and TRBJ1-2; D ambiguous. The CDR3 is CASRPSPAVQGGYTF. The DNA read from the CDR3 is TGTGCCAGCAGACCGTCCCCGGCAGTTCAAGGGGGC.